This entry lists 24 T cell receptor beta chains sequenced from one sample in a study of blood T cell repertoires in COVID-19. Sequencing used immunoSEQ multiplex PCR; TCRdb keeps in-frame clones, though not all of them. This sample yields roughly 100,000 clones, of which 81% are seen a single time; 8.5% to 9.5% belongs to the top ten. The sample was peripheral blood. These receptors originate from a woman aged 70-85 years with acute or convalescent COVID-19.

The chain uses TRBV28 and TRBJ1-1, with D perhaps TRBD1 (6 bases). Germline CDR1 is MDHEN and CDR2 is SYDVKM. Deletions cut 10 bases from V and 1 base from J, with 10 bases between. This CDR3 has 12 amino acids. CDR3 in DNA: TGTGCCATCACACAGGGGAACACTGAAGCTTTCTTT. The encoded protein is CAITQGNTEAFF.

The J gene is TRBJ1-2, the V gene TRBV14; 10 bases are a match to TRBD1. This CDR3 is 15 amino acids long. The V segment lost 4 bases and the J segment 4 bases; nucleotides outside the gene matches: 6. Germline V gives CDR1 SGHDN, CDR2 FVKESK. The CDR3, as DNA: TGTGCCAGCAGCCCCGGGACAGGGGCGCCCTATGGCTACACCTTC. It encodes CASSPGTGAPYGYTF.

This sequence joins TRBV7-8 and TRBJ2-7; TRBD2 matches 8 bases. This CDR3 has 17 residues. Germline loops: CDR1 SGHVS, CDR2 FQNEAQ. J gave up 1 base and V 1 base, and 9 bases lay outside the gene matches. CDR3 protein: CASSLGLATRGSYEQYF. The CDR3 region has the DNA TGTGCCAGCAGCTTAGGACTAGCGACCAGGGGATCCTACGAGCAGTACTTC.

V is TRBV27 and J is TRBJ2-1, with 8 bases matching TRBD2. The trim removed 6 bases at V and 5 bases at J, leaving 3 bases unmatched. The CDR3 extends over 13 amino acids. Germline-derived CDR1 and CDR2 are MNHEY and SMNVEV (reference sequence). The CDR3 DNA reads as TGTGCCAGCAGGCCGGGAGGGAACAATGAGCAGTTCTTC. Residues: CASRPGGNNEQFF.

The chain links TRBV4-1 to TRBJ2-7; possibly TRBD1 for D (5 bases). The germline CDR1 and CDR2 sequences are MGHRA and YSYEKL. The CDR3 is made up of 15 amino acids. Trimming pared 1 base from V and 2 bases from J, leaving 12 bases between. CDR3 sequence: CASSQAGADTYEQYF. The CDR3 DNA is TGCGCCAGCAGCCAAGCTGGGGCGGATACCTACGAGCAGTACTTC.

The chain recombines TRBV9 with TRBJ2-3; 8 positions match TRBD1. The CDR3 is 16 residues long. From germline, CDR1 is SGDLS and CDR2 YYNGEE. Trimming at V came to 3 bases and at J to 10 bases, leaving 16 bases not matched to a gene. Written as DNA, the CDR3 is TGTGCCAGCAGCGCACGACAGGGGATAGGAGTCTCAGCGCAGTATTTT. Translation gives CASSARQGIGVSAQYF. The full variable domain, its missing parts supplied by reference TRBV9 and TRBJ2-3, is DSGVTQTPKHLITATGQRVTLRCSPRSGDLSVYWYQQSLDQGLQFLIQYYNGEERAKGNILERFSAQQFPDLHSELNLSSLELGDSALYFCASSARQGIGVSAQYFGPGTRLTVL.

This chain joins TRBV18 and TRBJ2-5, with D possibly being TRBD1 (6 bases). V dropped 6 bases and J dropped 1 base, with 9 bases sitting between them. The length of the CDR3 is 13 residues. The germline CDR1 and CDR2 sequences are KGHSH and LQKENI. CDR3 sequence: CASSRTAQETQYF. CDR3 coding DNA: TGTGCCAGCTCCCGGACAGCCCAAGAGACCCAGTACTTC.

The chain recombines TRBV19 with TRBJ2-7; 7 bases are shared with TRBD2. Germline CDR1 and CDR2: LNHDA and SQIVND (reference sequence). CDR3 length equals 13 residues. The ends lost 6 bases at V and 0 bases at J; junction bases unmatched: 2. This CDR3 reads CASSPGGSYEQYF. In nucleotides, the CDR3 is TGTGCCAGTAGCCCGGGGGGCTCCTACGAGCAGTACTTC.

The chain combines TRBV25-1 with TRBJ1-1, with 7 bases matching TRBD1. The V gene end was trimmed by 6 bases and the J gene end by 3 bases; junction bases not matched to a gene: 10. The CDR3 runs to 15 residues. Germline V lookup: CDR1 MGHDK, CDR2 SYGVNS. The CDR3 DNA reads as TGTGCCAGCAGCCCTAATTCCGGACAGGACACTGAAGCTTTCTTT. Residues: CASSPNSGQDTEAFF. Variable domain in full (rest from reference TRBV25-1 and TRBJ1-1): EADIYQTPRYLVIGTGKKITLECSQTMGHDKMYWYQQDPGMELHLIHYSYGVNSTEKGDLSSESTVSRIRTEHFPLTLESARPSHTSQYLCASSPNSGQDTEAFFGQGTRLTVV.

J is TRBJ2-3 and V is TRBV7-8; D call uncertain. Looked up from germline, CDR1 is SGHVS and CDR2 is FQNEAQ. The CDR3 covers 15 residues. The V and J ends lost 4 bases and 6 bases respectively, with 17 bases between them. CDR3 protein: CASSSALLVRDTQYF. The CDR3, as DNA: TGTGCCAGCAGCTCCGCCCTACTCGTTCGCGATACGCAGTATTTT.

The chain uses TRBV28 and TRBJ2-7; 9 bases agree with TRBD2. The CDR3 is made up of 17 amino acids. With 6 bases clipped from V and 3 bases from J, the junction kept 15 bases outside the gene matches. Germline V gene sequence: CDR1 MDHEN, CDR2 SYDVKM. The CDR3: CASSLLIRAGGYYEQYF. In nucleotides, the CDR3 is TGTGCCAGCAGCCTGTTAATCAGAGCGGGAGGCTACTACGAGCAGTACTTC.

The chain couples TRBV19 to TRBJ1-1; no firm D call. The CDR3 covers 14 residues. V lost 5 bases and J 4 bases, leaving 14 bases between the germline ends. Germline V gene data show CDR1 as LNHDA and CDR2 as SQIVND (reference sequence). CDR3 sequence (DNA): TGTGCCAGTAGTCCCTCCCCGGGGAGCACTGAAGCTTTCTTT. This translates into CASSPSPGSTEAFF.

The chain recombines TRBV5-1 with TRBJ2-1; 9 bases are a match to TRBD1. The V gene end was trimmed by 5 bases and the J gene end by 8 bases; junction bases not matched to a gene: 8. The CDR3 length is 14 residues. CDR1 and CDR2 (germline): SGHRS, YFSETQ. CDR3 residues: CASRGDRVMDEQFF. In nucleotides, the CDR3 is TGCGCCAGCAGGGGGGACAGGGTTATGGATGAGCAGTTCTTC.

This clone has a handful of counts. This chain uses TRBV28 with TRBJ2-7; perhaps TRBD1 as D (6 bases). The CDR3 extends over 14 amino acids. Germline V gene data show CDR1 as MDHEN and CDR2 as SYDVKM. Trimming left V 3 bases short and J 1 base short, with 10 bases between. CDR3: CASSFRTASYEQYF. DNA for the CDR3: TGTGCCAGCAGTTTCAGGACAGCTTCCTACGAGCAGTACTTC.

A few counts support this clone. The V gene is TRBV7-3, the J gene TRBJ2-1; 7 bases match TRBD2. The CDR3 totals 16 residues. Germline CDR1 reads SGHTA; CDR2 reads FQGTGA. With V trimmed by 5 bases and J by 6 bases, 13 bases remained unmatched. The CDR3 is CASSAIRTRSANEQFF. The CDR3 coding sequence is TGTGCCAGCAGCGCAATTCGGACTAGATCTGCCAATGAGCAGTTCTTC.

The V gene is TRBV3-1 (or the pseudogene TRBV3-2), the J gene TRBJ1-1; possibly TRBD1 for D (6 bases). CDR1 and CDR2 from the germline V gene are LGHDT and YNNKEL (reference sequence). V lost 8 bases, J lost 0 bases, and 10 bases lay in between. This CDR3 is built from 13 residues. CDR3 sequence reads: CASSGQLNTEAFF. The CDR3 region has the DNA TGTGCCAGCTCGGGACAATTGAACACTGAAGCTTTCTTT.

The chain couples TRBV2 to TRBJ2-2, with 7 bases identical to TRBD2. V shed 4 bases, J shed 3 bases, and the junction held 8 bases outside the gene matches. The CDR3 is 16 amino acids. Germline loops: CDR1 SNHLY, CDR2 FYNNEI. CDR3 DNA sequence: TGTGCCAGCAGTGGTGGTCTTAGCGGGTACACCGGGGAGCTGTTTTTT. Translated, it gives CASSGGLSGYTGELFF.

V gene TRBV10-3 combines with J gene TRBJ2-3; 9 bases map to TRBD2. This CDR3 has 14 residues. V trimming: 6 bases; J trimming: 2 bases; junction bases outside the gene matches: 3. Looked up from germline, CDR1 is ENHRY and CDR2 is SYGVKD. CDR3 sequence (DNA): TGTGCCATCAGCGTAGCGGGGGACACAGATACGCAGTATTTT. It encodes CAISVAGDTDTQYF.

The rearrangement joins TRBV15 to TRBJ2-5; D remains ambiguous. With 0 bases removed from V and 1 base from J, the gap between germline ends came to 3 bases. The CDR3 runs 13 residues. Germline assignment: CDR1 LNHNV and CDR2 YYDKDF (reference sequence). In DNA form, the CDR3 reads TGTGCCACCAGCAGAGACGGCCAAGAGACCCAGTACTTC. This sequence encodes CATSRDGQETQYF.

This clone was observed many times. The chain joins TRBV2 to TRBJ1-2; no clear D. Trimming pared 6 bases from V and 5 bases from J, leaving 7 bases between. CDR3 size: 11 residues. The germline CDR1 and CDR2 sequences are SNHLY and FYNNEI. The CDR3 region has the DNA TGTGCCAGCAGCCGAGATTATGGCTACACCTTC. Amino acid sequence: CASSRDYGYTF. Filled out from reference TRBV2 and TRBJ1-2, the complete variable domain reads EPEVTQTPSHQVTQMGQEVILRCVPISNHLYFYWYRQILGQKVEFLVSFYNNEISEKSEIFDDQFSVERPDGSNFTLKIRSTKLEDSAMYFCASSRDYGYTFGSGTRLTVV.

V gene TRBV5-1 combines with J gene TRBJ2-6, with 7 positions matching TRBD1. Germline loops: CDR1 SGHRS, CDR2 YFSETQ. The ends lost 0 bases at V and 0 bases at J; junction bases unmatched: 3. The CDR3 sequence is 17 residues long. The DNA for the CDR3 is TGCGCCAGCAGCTTGGGACAGGGCTTCTCTGGGGCCAACGTCCTGACTTTC. Encoded protein: CASSLGQGFSGANVLTF.

V gene TRBV12-3 or TRBV12-4 combines with J gene TRBJ1-2; D is perhaps TRBD1 (6 bases). Trimming took off 6 bases at V and 4 bases at J, with 9 bases between the two ends. The CDR3 length is 12 residues. CDR3 coding DNA: TGTGCCAGCAGCCGACAGGTCTATGGCTACACCTTC. Translation: CASSRQVYGYTF.

This chain uses TRBV12-3 or TRBV12-4 with TRBJ1-1; TRBD1 might be the D (5 bases). V shed 6 bases and J shed 4 bases, with 12 bases lying between them. The CDR3 sequence is 13 residues long. CDR3 protein: CASRGGSGTEAFF. In DNA, the CDR3 is TGTGCCAGCAGGGGGGGGTCCGGCACTGAAGCTTTCTTT.

The rearrangement links TRBV10-3 to TRBJ1-1; 8 positions agree with TRBD1. From germline, CDR1 is ENHRY and CDR2 SYGVKD. This CDR3 region has 14 residues. J lost 7 bases, V lost 6 bases, and 10 bases had no gene match. DNA of the CDR3: TGTGCCATCAGGATCAGGGGGCTGCGTGATGAAGCTTTCTTT. Translation gives CAIRIRGLRDEAFF.